The present T cell receptor (beta chain) was sequenced within a study of blood T cell repertoires in COVID-19. As for the study in general: There were acute and convalescent COVID-19 samples, and they came from the United States, Italy and Spain. T cells, B-cell-depleted T cells, or PBMCs provided the cDNA or gDNA that served as material.

As originally analysed: Estimated nucleated cell counts came from reference gene primer amplification. Clones were read by immunoSEQ multiplex PCR, and TCRdb kept only the in-frame ones, dropping some. D and trimming were read from the DNA, whereas the V and J calls and clone size are those reported in that table. There are approximately 23,000 clones in the sample; less than 95% occur only once, and 2.5% to 3% lies in the top ten. This clone was picked up one time. J gave up 0 bases and V 1 base, and 10 bases lay outside the gene matches. CDR1 and CDR2 (germline): LGHNA, YSLEER. This CDR3 is built from 19 residues.

This sequence joins TRBV4-3 and TRBJ2-4; 9 positions match TRBD1. This clonotype was sampled from an older man with acute or convalescent COVID-19. Specimen: peripheral blood. The chain's CDR3 is CASSQVWDRALLAKNIQYF. CDR3 nucleotide sequence: TGCGCCAGCAGCCAAGTCTGGGACAGGGCCCTACTAGCCAAAAACATTCAGTACTTC.